The entry that follows covers one T cell receptor (beta chain) sequence. Antigen specificity is unknown. The entry originates in a study of blood T cells in healthy people across ages. Study-wide results and caveats: In long-lived donors, naive CD4+ cell counts and diversity exceeded those of aged donors.

Together with a sample-barcoded 5' primer, a J-beta primer mix was included in a second PCR lasting roughly 6 to 12 cycles. Each cDNA molecule, via a template-switch adaptor with 12 random nucleotides, was tagged. One entry per CDR3 protein, called by TCRdb with MiXCR from the 5' RACE reads. The table records a few hundred thousand distinct CDR3 sequences, approximately 47% of them present only once. The CDR3 length is 13 residues. The germline gives CDR1 SQVTM, CDR2 ANQGSEA. The V and J genes are TRBV29-1 and TRBJ2-1, with TRBD2 identical over 7 bases. The J call may not be correct, given that the DNA end is closer to TRBJ2-7. The sample was blood. This clonotype was obtained from a man aged 60-69 years in good health. DNA for the CDR3: TGCAGCGTTAGGACGGGAGGAGACAATGAGCAGTACTTC. Residues: CSVRTGGDNEQYF.